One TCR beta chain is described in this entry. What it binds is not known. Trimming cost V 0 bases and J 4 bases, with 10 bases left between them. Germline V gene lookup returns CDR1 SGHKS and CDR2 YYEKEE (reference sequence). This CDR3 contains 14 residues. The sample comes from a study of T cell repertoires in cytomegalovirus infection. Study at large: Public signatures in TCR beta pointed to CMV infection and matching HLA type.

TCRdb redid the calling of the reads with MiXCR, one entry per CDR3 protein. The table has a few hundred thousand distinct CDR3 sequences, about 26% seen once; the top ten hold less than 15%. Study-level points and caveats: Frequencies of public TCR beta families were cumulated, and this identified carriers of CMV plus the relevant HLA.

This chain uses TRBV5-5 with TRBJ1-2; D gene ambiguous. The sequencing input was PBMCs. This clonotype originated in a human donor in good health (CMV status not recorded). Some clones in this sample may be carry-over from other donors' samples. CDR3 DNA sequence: TGTGCCAGCAGCTTGGCGCGGACGGCCTATGGCTACACCTTC. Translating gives CASSLARTAYGYTF.